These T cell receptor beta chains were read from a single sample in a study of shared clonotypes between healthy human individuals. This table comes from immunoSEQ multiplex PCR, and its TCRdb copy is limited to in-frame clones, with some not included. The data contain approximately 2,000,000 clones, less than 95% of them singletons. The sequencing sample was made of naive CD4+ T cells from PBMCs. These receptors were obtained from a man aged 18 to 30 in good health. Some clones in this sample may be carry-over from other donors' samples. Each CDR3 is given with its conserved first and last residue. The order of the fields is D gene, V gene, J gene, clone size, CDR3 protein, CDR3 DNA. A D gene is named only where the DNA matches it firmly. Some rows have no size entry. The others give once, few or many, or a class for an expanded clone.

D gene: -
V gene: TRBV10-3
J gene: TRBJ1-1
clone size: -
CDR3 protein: CAISETHLGTEAFF
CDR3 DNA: TGTGCCATCAGTGAGACCCATCTGGGCACTGAAGCTTTCTTT

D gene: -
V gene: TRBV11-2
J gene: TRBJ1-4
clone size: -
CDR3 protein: CASSFGVNEKLFF
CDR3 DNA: TGTGCCAGCAGCTTTGGGGTGAATGAAAAACTGTTTTTT

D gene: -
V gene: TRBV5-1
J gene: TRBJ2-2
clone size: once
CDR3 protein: CASSSDGINTGELFF
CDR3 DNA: TGCGCCAGCAGCTCGGACGGGATCAACACCGGGGAGCTGTTTTTT

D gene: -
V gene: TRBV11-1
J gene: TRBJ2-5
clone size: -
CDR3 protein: CASSLGQETQYF
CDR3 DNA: TGTGCCAGCAGCTTAGGTCAAGAGACCCAGTACTTC

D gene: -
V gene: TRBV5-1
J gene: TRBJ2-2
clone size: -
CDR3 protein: CASSAGPGTYTGELFF
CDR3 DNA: TGCGCCAGCAGCGCGGGACCCGGGACTTACACCGGGGAGCTGTTTTTT

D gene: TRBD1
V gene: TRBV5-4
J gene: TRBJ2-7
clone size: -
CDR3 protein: CASSLDPGGYSYEQYF
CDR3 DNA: TGTGCCAGCAGCTTGGACCCAGGGGGTTACTCCTACGAGCAGTACTTC

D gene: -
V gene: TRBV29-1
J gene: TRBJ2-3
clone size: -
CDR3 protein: CSFQGAASTDTQYF
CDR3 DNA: TGCAGCTTCCAGGGAGCGGCTAGCACAGATACGCAGTATTTT

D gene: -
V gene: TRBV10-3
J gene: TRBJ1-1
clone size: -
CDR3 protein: CAIRRTDNTEAFF
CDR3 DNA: TGTGCCATCAGAAGGACGGATAACACTGAAGCTTTCTTT

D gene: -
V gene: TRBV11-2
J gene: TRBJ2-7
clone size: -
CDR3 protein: CASSPGRVPVYEQYF
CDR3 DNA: TGTGCCAGCAGCCCCGGGCGGGTACCAGTCTACGAGCAGTACTTC

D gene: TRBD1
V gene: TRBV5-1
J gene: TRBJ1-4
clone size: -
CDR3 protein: CASSFGQGLTNEKLFF
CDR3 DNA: TGCGCCAGCAGCTTTGGACAGGGGTTAACTAATGAAAAACTGTTTTTT

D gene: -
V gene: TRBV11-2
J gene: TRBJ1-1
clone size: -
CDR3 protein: CASSLEPQMNTEAFF
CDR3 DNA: TGTGCCAGCAGCTTAGAGCCCCAGATGAACACTGAAGCTTTCTTT

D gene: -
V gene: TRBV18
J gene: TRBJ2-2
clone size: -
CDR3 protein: CASSPSGARETGELFF
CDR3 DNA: TGTGCCAGCTCACCGTCCGGGGCTCGAGAAACCGGGGAGCTGTTTTTT

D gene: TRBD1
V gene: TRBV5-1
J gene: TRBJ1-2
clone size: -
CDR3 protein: CASSLVGQGGNGYTF
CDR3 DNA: TGCGCCAGCAGCTTGGTCGGACAGGGGGGGAATGGCTACACCTTC

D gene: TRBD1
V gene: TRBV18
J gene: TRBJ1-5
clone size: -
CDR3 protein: CASSPGQGVRDQPQHF
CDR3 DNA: TGTGCCAGCTCCCCAGGACAGGGGGTGAGAGATCAGCCCCAGCATTTT

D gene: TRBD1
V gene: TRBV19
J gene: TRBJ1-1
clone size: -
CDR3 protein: CASSIGDRGGTEAFF
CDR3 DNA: TGTGCCAGTAGTATCGGGGACAGGGGTGGAACTGAAGCTTTCTTT

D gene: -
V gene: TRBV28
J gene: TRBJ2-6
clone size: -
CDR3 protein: CASSGGRNSGANVLTF
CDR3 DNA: TGTGCCAGCAGTGGGGGACGCAACTCTGGGGCCAACGTCCTGACTTTC

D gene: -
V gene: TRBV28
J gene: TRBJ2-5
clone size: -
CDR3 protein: CASSLGVRAQYF
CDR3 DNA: TGTGCCAGCAGTTTGGGGGTCCGGGCCCAGTACTTC

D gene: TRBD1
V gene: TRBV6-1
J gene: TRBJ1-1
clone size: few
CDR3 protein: CATRTGWSEAFF
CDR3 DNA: TGTGCCACCCGGACAGGGTGGTCTGAAGCTTTCTTT

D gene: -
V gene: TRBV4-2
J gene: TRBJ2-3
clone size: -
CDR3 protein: CASSQGQLITDTQYF
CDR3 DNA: TGTGCCAGCAGCCAAGGTCAACTTATCACAGATACGCAGTATTTT

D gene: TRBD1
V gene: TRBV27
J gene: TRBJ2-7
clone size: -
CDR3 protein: CASSYRQGPYEQYF
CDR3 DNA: TGTGCCAGCAGCTACAGACAGGGCCCGTACGAGCAGTACTTC

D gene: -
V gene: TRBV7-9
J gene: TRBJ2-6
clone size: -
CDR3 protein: CASSYGGSRSGANVLTF
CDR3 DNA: TGTGCCAGCAGCTATGGGGGCTCACGCTCTGGGGCCAACGTCCTGACTTTC

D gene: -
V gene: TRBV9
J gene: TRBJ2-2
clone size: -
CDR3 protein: CASSRPGSGGTGELFF
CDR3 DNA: TGTGCCAGCAGCCGACCCGGATCTGGGGGCACCGGGGAGCTGTTTTTT

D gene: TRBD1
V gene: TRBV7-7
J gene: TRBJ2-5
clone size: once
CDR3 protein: CASSSFAGTGLQETQYF
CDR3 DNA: TGTGCCAGCAGCTCATTTGCCGGGACAGGATTACAAGAGACCCAGTACTTC

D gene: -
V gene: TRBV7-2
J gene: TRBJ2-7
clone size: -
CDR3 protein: CASSPSPAGSREQYF
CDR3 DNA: TGTGCCAGCAGCCCGTCCCCGGCTGGCTCTAGGGAGCAGTACTTC

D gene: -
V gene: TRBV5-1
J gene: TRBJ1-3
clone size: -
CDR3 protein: CASSLTGDGNTIYF
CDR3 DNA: TGCGCCAGCAGCTTGACCGGGGACGGAAACACCATATATTTT

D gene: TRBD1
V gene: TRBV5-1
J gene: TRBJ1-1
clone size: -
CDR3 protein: CASSFTTGYMNTEAFF
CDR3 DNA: TGCGCCAGCAGCTTCACGACAGGGTATATGAACACTGAAGCTTTCTTT

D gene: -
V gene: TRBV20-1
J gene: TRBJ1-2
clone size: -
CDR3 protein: CSAGGIYGYTF
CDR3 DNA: TGCAGTGCTGGCGGGATCTATGGCTACACCTTC

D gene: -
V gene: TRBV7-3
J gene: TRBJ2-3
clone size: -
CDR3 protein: CASSLVASGTDTQYF
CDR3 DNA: TGTGCCAGCAGCCTAGTGGCTAGCGGCACAGATACGCAGTATTTT

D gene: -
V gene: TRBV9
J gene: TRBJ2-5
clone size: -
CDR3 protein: CASSVGVDERTQYF
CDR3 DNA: TGTGCCAGCAGCGTAGGAGTCGACGAACGCACCCAGTACTTC

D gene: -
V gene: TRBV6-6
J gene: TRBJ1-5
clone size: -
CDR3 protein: CASSYGRGSNQPQHF
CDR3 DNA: TGTGCCAGCAGTTACGGAAGGGGCAGCAATCAGCCCCAGCATTTT

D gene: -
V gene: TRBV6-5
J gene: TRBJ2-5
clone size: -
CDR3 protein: CASSRTGIRKETQYF
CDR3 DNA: TGTGCCAGCAGTAGAACCGGGATACGGAAAGAGACCCAGTACTTC

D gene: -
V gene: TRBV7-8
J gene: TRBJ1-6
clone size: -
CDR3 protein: CASSLLRDTISPLHF
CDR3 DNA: TGTGCCAGCAGCTTACTGCGGGACACCATTTCACCCCTCCACTTT

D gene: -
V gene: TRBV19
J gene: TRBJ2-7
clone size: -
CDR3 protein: CASSMIGLGAGQLYEQYF
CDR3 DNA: TGTGCCAGTAGTATGATTGGCTTGGGGGCGGGACAACTCTACGAGCAGTACTTC

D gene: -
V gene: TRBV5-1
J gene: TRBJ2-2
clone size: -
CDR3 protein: CASSLGANTGELFF
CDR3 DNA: TGCGCCAGCAGCTTGGGTGCGAACACCGGGGAGCTGTTTTTT

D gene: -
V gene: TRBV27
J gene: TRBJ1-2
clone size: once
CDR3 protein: CASEGSTNYGYTF
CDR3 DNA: TGTGCCAGCGAAGGCTCTACTAACTATGGCTACACCTTC

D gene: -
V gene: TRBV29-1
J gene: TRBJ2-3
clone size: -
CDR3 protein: CSATQGADTQYF
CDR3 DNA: TGCAGCGCCACACAGGGTGCAGATACGCAGTATTTT

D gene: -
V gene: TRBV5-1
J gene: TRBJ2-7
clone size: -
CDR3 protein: CASSFSVDGYEQYF
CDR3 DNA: TGCGCCAGCAGCTTTTCGGTAGATGGCTACGAGCAGTACTTC

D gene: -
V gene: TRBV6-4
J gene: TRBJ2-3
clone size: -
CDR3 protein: CASSDSWEPTDTQYF
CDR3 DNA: TGTGCCAGCAGTGACTCGTGGGAGCCCACAGATACGCAGTATTTT

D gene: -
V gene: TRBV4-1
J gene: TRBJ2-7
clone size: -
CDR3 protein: CASSQAHKDEQYF
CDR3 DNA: TGCGCCAGCAGCCAAGCCCACAAGGACGAGCAGTACTTC

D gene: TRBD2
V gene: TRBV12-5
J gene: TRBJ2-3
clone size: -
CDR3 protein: CASGSTSEADTQYF
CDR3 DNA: TGTGCTAGTGGTTCGACTAGCGAGGCAGATACGCAGTATTTT

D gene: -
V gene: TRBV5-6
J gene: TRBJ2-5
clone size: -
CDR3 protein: CASSLRSQETQYF
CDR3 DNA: TGTGCCAGCAGCTTGAGGTCCCAAGAGACCCAGTACTTC

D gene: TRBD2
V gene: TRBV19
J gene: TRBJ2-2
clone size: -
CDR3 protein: CASRHSSGRAYTGELFF
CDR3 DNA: TGTGCCAGTAGGCACTCTAGCGGGAGGGCATACACCGGGGAGCTGTTTTTT

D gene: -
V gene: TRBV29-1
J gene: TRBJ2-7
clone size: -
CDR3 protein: CSVGKGDSYEQYF
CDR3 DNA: TGCAGCGTTGGAAAAGGGGACTCCTACGAGCAGTACTTC

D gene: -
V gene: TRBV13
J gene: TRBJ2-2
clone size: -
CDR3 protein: CASSTYTGELFF
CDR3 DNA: TGTGCCAGCAGCACGTACACCGGGGAGCTGTTTTTT

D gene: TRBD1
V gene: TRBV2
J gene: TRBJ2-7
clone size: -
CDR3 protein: CASSPGTAFYEQYF
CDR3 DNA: TGTGCCAGCAGTCCCGGGACAGCATTCTACGAGCAGTACTTC

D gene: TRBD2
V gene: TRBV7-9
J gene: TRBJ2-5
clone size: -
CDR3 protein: CASSLGGTIQETQYF
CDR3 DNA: TGTGCCAGCAGCTTAGGGGGGACTATCCAAGAGACCCAGTACTTC